The 21 T cell receptor beta chains below come from one sample, sequenced in a study of blood T cell repertoires in COVID-19. Clones were sequenced by immunoSEQ multiplex PCR, and TCRdb holds only the in-frame ones, with some missing. The repertoire holds tens of thousands of clones, with 83% as singletons. The source material was peripheral blood. The receptor source for this set is a woman older than 75 with acute or convalescent COVID-19.

This chain connects TRBV9 to TRBJ2-6; TRBD1 aligns across 9 bases. This CDR3 comprises 17 residues. V lost 7 bases to trimming and J lost 3 bases; unmatched junction nucleotides: 11. Germline V gene data show CDR1 as SGDLS and CDR2 as YYNGEE. The CDR3 here is CASSPGQGWFGANVLTF. CDR3 DNA sequence: TGTGCCAGCTCTCCGGGACAGGGATGGTTTGGGGCCAACGTCCTGACTTTC. Supplemented by reference TRBV9 and TRBJ2-6, the full variable domain reads DSGVTQTPKHLITATGQRVTLRCSPRSGDLSVYWYQQSLDQGLQFLIQYYNGEERAKGNILERFSAQQFPDLHSELNLSSLELGDSALYFCASSPGQGWFGANVLTFGAGSRLTVL.

The CDR3 reads CASSRKCRTGGPLNLGTEAFF. The DNA of the CDR3 is TGTGCCAGCAGCAGAAAGTGCCGGACAGGGGGCCCACTGAATTTGGGCACTGAAGCTTTCTTT. The rearrangement uses TRBV21-1 and TRBJ1-1; the table calls TRBD1, which could not be checked here. TRBV21-1 counts as a pseudogene. CDR3 size: 21 residues.

The rearrangement links TRBV27 to TRBJ1-4; 7 bases map to TRBD1. There are 14 residues in the CDR3. V was clipped by 6 bases and J by 2 bases; unmatched bases: 3. CDR1 and CDR2 (germline): MNHEY, SMNVEV (reference sequence). CDR3 nucleotide sequence: TGTGCCAGCAGACCGACAGGGACTAATGAAAAACTGTTTTTT. Translation gives CASRPTGTNEKLFF.

J is TRBJ2-2 and V is TRBV6-5; D might be TRBD2 (7 bases). This CDR3 has 15 residues. The germline V gene has CDR1 MNHEY and CDR2 SVGAGI. The ends were cut back, 6 bases at V and 0 bases at J, with 11 bases in the middle. CDR3 in DNA: TGTGCCAGCAGCCGCGGGGGCGCGAACACCGGGGAGCTGTTTTTT. Encoded protein: CASSRGGANTGELFF.

The rearrangement uses TRBV28 and TRBJ1-6; no definite D call. Germline CDR1 and CDR2: MDHEN and SYDVKM. The CDR3 covers 13 residues. V was pared by 8 bases and J by 1 base, with 6 bases between. This CDR3 is CASLSSYNSPLHF. The CDR3 DNA reads TGTGCCAGCCTGAGTTCCTATAATTCACCCCTCCACTTT.

The chain combines TRBV10-3 with TRBJ2-7; 8 positions agree with TRBD2. The CDR3 has 14 residues. V shed 5 bases and J 4 bases; nucleotides not matched to a gene: 7. Germline lookup yields CDR1 ENHRY and CDR2 SYGVKD. The CDR3 coding sequence is TGTGCCATCAGTTCGGGAGGGCCAGGATACGAGCAGTACTTC. Translating gives CAISSGGPGYEQYF.

CDR3 protein: CASSRRGAHYNEQFF. CDR3 DNA sequence: TGTGCCAGCAGCCGGCGGGGCGCGCACTACAATGAGCAGTTCTTC. The chain combines TRBV3-1 (or the pseudogene TRBV3-2) with TRBJ2-1; D may be TRBD2 (6 bases). The CDR3 runs 15 residues. V was trimmed by 4 bases and J by 3 bases, leaving 13 bases between them. CDR1 LGHDT and CDR2 YNNKEL come from the germline V gene (reference sequence).

The rearrangement links TRBV7-3 to TRBJ2-6; maybe TRBD2 (5 bases). The CDR3 loop spans 15 amino acids. CDR1 is SGHTA and CDR2 is FQGTGA in the germline V gene. V dropped 5 bases and J dropped 4 bases, with 12 bases sitting between them. Written as DNA, the CDR3 is TGTGCCAGCAGCCGCGAGGGCCGGGGGGCCAACGTCCTGACTTTC. Protein: CASSREGRGANVLTF.

The chain couples TRBV6-5 to TRBJ1-3; 10 bases agree with TRBD1. Germline CDR1 and CDR2: MNHEY and SVGAGI. Germline trimming cut 6 bases from V and 0 bases from J; bases unmatched to any gene: 2. The CDR3 runs to 15 residues. DNA for the CDR3: TGTGCCAGCAGCCGGACAGGGGGCTCTGGAAACACCATATATTTT. Protein product: CASSRTGGSGNTIYF.

The chain recombines TRBV7-9 with TRBJ2-5; the match to TRBD2 covers 7 bases. The CDR3 is 13 amino acids. In germline, CDR1 is SEHNR, CDR2 FQNEAQ (reference sequence). V lost 3 bases, J lost 5 bases, and 3 bases stayed unmatched. The chain's CDR3 is CASSLRGSETQYF. The CDR3 nucleotides are TGTGCCAGCAGCTTGCGGGGGTCGGAGACCCAGTACTTC. The whole variable domain, filled in from reference TRBV7-9 and TRBJ2-5, reads DTGVSQNPRHKITKRGQNVTFRCDPISEHNRLYWYRQTLGQGPEFLTYFQNEAQLEKSRLLSDRFSAERPKGSFSTLEIQRTEQGDSAMYLCASSLRGSETQYFGPGTRLLVL.

This sequence joins TRBV19 and TRBJ1-5; a possible D gene is TRBD1 (6 bases). V lost 5 bases to trimming and J lost 4 bases, with 12 bases between them. The CDR3 is made up of 14 amino acids. CDR1 LNHDA and CDR2 SQIVND come from the germline V gene (reference sequence). CDR3 region: CASSVTGSNQPQHF. The DNA for the CDR3 is TGTGCCAGTAGTGTAACAGGGAGTAATCAGCCCCAGCATTTT.

The chain recombines TRBV13 with TRBJ2-7; D gene unclear. This CDR3 has 12 amino acids. V shed 5 bases and J shed 5 bases, with 10 bases lying between them. Germline CDR1 and CDR2: PRHDT and FYEKMQ (reference sequence). The CDR3 DNA reads as TGTGCCAGCAGCGTATTAAAAAACGAGCAGTACTTC. Protein: CASSVLKNEQYF.

The rearrangement uses TRBV4-2 and TRBJ2-7; perhaps TRBD1 as D (6 bases). From germline, CDR1 is LGHNA and CDR2 YNFKEQ. CDR3 length equals 15 residues. V was shortened by 4 bases and J by 5 bases, with 18 bases between the two germline ends. For the CDR3, the DNA is TGTGCCAGCAGCCCTCAGGGGAAGGGTAGCGACGAGCAGTACTTC. Encoded protein: CASSPQGKGSDEQYF.

This clone was counted a few times. The rearrangement links TRBV6-5 to TRBJ1-5; 10 nucleotides align to TRBD1. Germline V lookup: CDR1 MNHEY, CDR2 SVGAGI. The junction had 9 bases not matched to a gene; V was cut back by 10 bases and J by 3 bases. The CDR3 is 15 amino acids. The CDR3 here is CAIQGGQGNNQPQHF. The CDR3 DNA sequence: TGTGCCATCCAGGGGGGACAGGGGAACAATCAGCCCCAGCATTTT.

The rearrangement joins TRBV7-6 to TRBJ2-1; the match to TRBD2 covers 7 bases. Germline assignment: CDR1 SGHVS and CDR2 FNYEAQ. The CDR3 contains 15 residues. After removal of 1 base from V and 6 bases from J, the junction contained 6 bases not matched to a gene. CDR3 DNA: TGTGCCAGCAGCTTAGACGGGCTAGCGGCCAATGAGCAGTTCTTC. Encoded protein: CASSLDGLAANEQFF.

This clone showed up just once. V is TRBV29-1 and J is TRBJ2-7, with D unresolved. CDR3 length equals 15 residues. The germline V gene encodes CDR1 SQVTM and CDR2 ANQGSEA. Trimming took off 4 bases at V and 0 bases at J, with 16 bases between the two ends. This chain's CDR3 is CSVVIPPESSYEQYF. Here the CDR3 DNA reads TGCAGCGTTGTAATCCCCCCGGAGAGCTCCTACGAGCAGTACTTC.

This rearrangement joins TRBV16 to TRBJ2-3; possibly TRBD2 for D (6 bases). Germline assignment: CDR1 KGHSY and CDR2 FQNENV. This CDR3 is built from 15 residues. V was clipped by 0 bases and J by 0 bases, with 7 bases between them. As DNA, the CDR3 is TGTGCCAGCAGCCAATCTGGGGGGAGCACAGATACGCAGTATTTT. It yields the protein CASSQSGGSTDTQYF.

The chain recombines TRBV5-1 with TRBJ1-2, with 7 bases fitting TRBD1. Germline V CDR1 and CDR2: SGHRS, YFSETQ. The CDR3 runs to 13 residues. V was clipped by 0 bases and J by 7 bases; unmatched bases: 3. CDR3 loop: CASSLVGQSGYTF. CDR3 DNA sequence: TGCGCCAGCAGCTTGGTGGGACAGTCTGGCTACACCTTC. The whole variable domain, filled in from reference TRBV5-1 and TRBJ1-2, reads KAGVTQTPRYLIKTRGQQVTLSCSPISGHRSVSWYQQTPGQGLQFLFEYFSETQRNKGNFPGRFSGRQFSNSRSEMNVSTLELGDSALYLCASSLVGQSGYTFGSGTRLTVV.

This sequence joins TRBV6-6 and TRBJ1-6; D perhaps matches TRBD1 (5 bases). Trimming left V 7 bases short and J 9 bases short, with 16 bases between. This CDR3 contains 14 residues. From germline, CDR1 is MNHNY and CDR2 SVGAGI (reference sequence). The CDR3 here is CASKSPGGGSPLHF. The CDR3 bases are TGTGCCAGCAAGAGCCCCGGGGGAGGTTCACCCCTCCACTTT.

This chain joins TRBV28 and TRBJ2-6, with TRBD1 matching 9 bases. Unmatched junction bases numbered 7, after V lost 4 bases and J lost 6 bases. CDR3 length: 16 residues. Germline CDR1 and CDR2: MDHEN and SYDVKM. The CDR3 loop is CASSSPIQGAANVLTF. CDR3 DNA: TGTGCCAGCAGTTCCCCGATACAGGGGGCGGCCAACGTCCTGACTTTC.

This chain uses TRBV6-5 with TRBJ1-6; D is perhaps TRBD1 (5 bases). Deletions cut 6 bases from V and 6 bases from J, with 12 bases between. The CDR3 length is 14 residues. Looked up from germline, CDR1 is MNHEY and CDR2 is SVGAGI. CDR3 amino acids: CASSYRGINSPLHF. In DNA form, the CDR3 reads TGTGCCAGCAGCTATCGGGGGATTAATTCACCCCTCCACTTT.